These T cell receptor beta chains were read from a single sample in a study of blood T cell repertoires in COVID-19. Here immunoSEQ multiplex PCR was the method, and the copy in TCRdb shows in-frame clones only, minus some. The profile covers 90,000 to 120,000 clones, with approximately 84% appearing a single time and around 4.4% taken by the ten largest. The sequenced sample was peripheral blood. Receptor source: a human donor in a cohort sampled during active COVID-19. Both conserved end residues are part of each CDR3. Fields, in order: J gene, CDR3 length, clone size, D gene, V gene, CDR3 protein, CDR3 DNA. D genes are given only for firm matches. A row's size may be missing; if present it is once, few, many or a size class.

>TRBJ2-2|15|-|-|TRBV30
CAWSVGGSNTGELFF
TGTGCCTGGAGTGTCGGAGGGAGCAACACCGGGGAGCTGTTTTTT
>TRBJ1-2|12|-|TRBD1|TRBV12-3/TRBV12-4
CASRQGTDGYTF
TGTGCCAGCAGGCAAGGGACAGATGGCTACACCTTC
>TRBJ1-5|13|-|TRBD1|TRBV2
CATTGGAGQPQHF
TGTGCCACGACAGGGGGCGCCGGTCAGCCCCAGCATTTT
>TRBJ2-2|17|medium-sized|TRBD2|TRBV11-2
CASSLGTSGFLIGELFF
TGTGCCAGCAGCCTCGGGACTAGCGGGTTTTTGATAGGGGAGCTGTTTTTT
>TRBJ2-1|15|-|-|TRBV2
CASSLTTLGYNEQFF
TGTGCCAGCAGTCTGACTACACTCGGCTACAATGAGCAGTTCTTC
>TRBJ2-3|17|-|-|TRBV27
CASSSLTTSIVTDTQYF
TGTGCCAGCAGTTCCTTAACTACTAGCATCGTGACAGATACGCAGTATTTT
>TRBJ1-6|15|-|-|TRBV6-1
CASSEGSSYNSPLHF
TGTGCCAGCAGTGAAGGGAGCTCCTATAATTCACCCCTCCACTTT
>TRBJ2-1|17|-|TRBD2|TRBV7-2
CASSLRTGTSGSHEQFF
TGTGCCAGCAGCTTAAGGACGGGGACTAGCGGGAGTCATGAGCAGTTCTTC
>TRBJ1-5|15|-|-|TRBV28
CASSITENSNQPQHF
TGTGCCAGCAGTATTACAGAGAATAGCAATCAGCCCCAGCATTTT
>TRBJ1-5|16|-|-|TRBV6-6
CASSSFDGVSNQPQHF
TGTGCCAGCAGTTCCTTCGACGGGGTTAGCAATCAGCCCCAGCATTTT
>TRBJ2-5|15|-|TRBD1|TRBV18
CASSPTTGGWETQYF
TGTGCCAGCTCACCAACTACAGGGGGCTGGGAGACCCAGTACTTC
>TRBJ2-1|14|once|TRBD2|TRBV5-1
CASSRGLAGPEQFF
TGCGCCAGCAGCAGGGGACTAGCGGGTCCAGAGCAGTTCTTC
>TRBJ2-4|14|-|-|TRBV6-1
CASSESTLKNIQYF
TGTGCCAGCAGTGAAAGCACGCTCAAAAACATTCAGTACTTC
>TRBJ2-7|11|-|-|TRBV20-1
CSAYNSYEQYF
TGCAGTGCGTATAACAGCTACGAGCAGTACTTC
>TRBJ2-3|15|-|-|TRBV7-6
CASSLVRQGTDTQYF
TGTGCCAGCAGCTTAGTAAGACAGGGCACAGATACGCAGTATTTT
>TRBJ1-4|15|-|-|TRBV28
CASSPHAGSGEKLFF
TGTGCCAGCAGTCCACACGCAGGGTCTGGGGAAAAACTGTTTTTT
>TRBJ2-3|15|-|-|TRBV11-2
CASSLVGTGTDTQYF
TGTGCCAGCAGCTTAGTAGGCACAGGCACAGATACGCAGTATTTT
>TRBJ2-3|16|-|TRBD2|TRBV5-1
CASGTSGSTGTDTQYF
TGCGCCAGCGGGACTAGCGGGAGTACCGGCACAGATACGCAGTATTTT
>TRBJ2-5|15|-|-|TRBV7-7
CASSLATRGQETQYF
TGTGCTAGCAGCTTAGCGACTAGGGGCCAAGAGACCCAGTACTTC
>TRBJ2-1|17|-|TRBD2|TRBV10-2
CASRHGTSGRQYNEQFF
TGCGCCAGCAGACACGGGACTAGCGGGAGGCAATACAATGAGCAGTTCTTC
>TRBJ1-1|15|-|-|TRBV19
CASIPRGRGNTEAFF
TGTGCCAGTATCCCCAGGGGCAGGGGGAACACTGAAGCTTTCTTT
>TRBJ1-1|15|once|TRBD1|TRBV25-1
CASSGGQGAVGEAFF
TGTGCCAGCAGTGGCGGACAGGGGGCAGTAGGTGAAGCTTTCTTT
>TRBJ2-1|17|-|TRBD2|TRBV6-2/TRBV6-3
CASSQTGTRAPSNEQFF
TGTGCCAGCAGTCAAACCGGGACTAGAGCACCGTCCAATGAGCAGTTCTTC
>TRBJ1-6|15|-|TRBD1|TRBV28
CASSDRDRGNSPLHF
TGTGCCAGCAGCGACCGGGACAGGGGTAATTCACCCCTCCACTTT
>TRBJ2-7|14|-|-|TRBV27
CASSQGRGRYEQYF
TGTGCCAGCAGTCAGGGCAGGGGTCGCTACGAGCAGTACTTC
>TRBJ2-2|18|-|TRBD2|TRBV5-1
CASSWTTSGASNTGELFF
TGCGCCAGCAGCTGGACGACTAGCGGGGCCTCGAACACCGGGGAGCTGTTTTTT
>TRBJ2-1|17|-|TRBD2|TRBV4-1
CASSPQGGGTSAGEQFF
TGCGCCAGCAGCCCCCAGGGGGGAGGGACTAGCGCAGGTGAGCAGTTCTTC
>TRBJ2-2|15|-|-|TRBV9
CASSVAVLNTGELFF
TGTGCCAGCAGCGTAGCAGTTTTGAACACCGGGGAGCTGTTTTTT
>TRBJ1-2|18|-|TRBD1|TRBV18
CASSPSSGTGGTNYGYTF
TGTGCCAGCTCACCAAGTTCCGGGACAGGGGGAACTAACTATGGCTACACCTTC
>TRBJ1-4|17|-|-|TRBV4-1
CASSQGRGGWGNEKLFF
TGCGCCAGCAGCCAAGGGCGGGGAGGCTGGGGTAATGAAAAACTGTTTTTT
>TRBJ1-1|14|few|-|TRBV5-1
CASSPDRINTEAFF
TGCGCCAGCAGTCCCGACAGAATTAACACTGAAGCTTTCTTT
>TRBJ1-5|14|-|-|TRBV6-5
CASSYGSSNQPQHF
TGTGCCAGCAGTTACGGGAGTAGCAATCAGCCCCAGCATTTT
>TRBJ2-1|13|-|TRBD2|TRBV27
CASSFGGSGEQFF
TGTGCCAGCAGTTTTGGCGGGAGTGGTGAGCAGTTCTTC
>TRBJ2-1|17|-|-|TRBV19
CASSYFLGNLGHNEQFF
TGTGCCAGTAGTTACTTTCTGGGAAACCTGGGGCACAATGAGCAGTTCTTC
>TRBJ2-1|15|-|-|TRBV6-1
CASSEPRTGGNEQFF
TGTGCCAGCAGTGAACCCCGGACTGGGGGGAATGAGCAGTTCTTC
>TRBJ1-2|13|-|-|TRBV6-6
CASNRQTNYGYTF
TGTGCCAGCAACAGACAGACTAACTATGGCTACACCTTC
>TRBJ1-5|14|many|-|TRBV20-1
CSASGRALNQPQHF
TGCAGTGCTAGTGGGAGGGCACTCAATCAGCCCCAGCATTTT
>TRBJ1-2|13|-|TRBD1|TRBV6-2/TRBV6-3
CASSGTGVLGYTF
TGTGCCAGCAGTGGGACAGGGGTGTTGGGCTACACCTTC
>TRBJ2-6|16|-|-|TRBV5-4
CASSSGGNSGANVLTF
TGTGCCAGCAGCTCTGGAGGGAACTCTGGGGCCAACGTCCTGACTTTC
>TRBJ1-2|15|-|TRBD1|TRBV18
CASSPPTGNNYGYTF
TGTGCCAGCTCACCACCGACAGGGAACAACTATGGCTACACCTTC
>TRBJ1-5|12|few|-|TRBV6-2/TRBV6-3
CASSQANQPQHF
TGTGCCAGCAGCCAAGCCAATCAGCCCCAGCATTTT
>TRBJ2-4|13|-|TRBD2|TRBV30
CAWSVQSGDIQYF
TGTGCCTGGAGTGTACAGAGCGGGGATATTCAGTACTTC
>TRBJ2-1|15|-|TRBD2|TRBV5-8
CASSWALAGDNEQFF
TGTGCCAGCAGCTGGGCACTAGCGGGAGACAATGAGCAGTTCTTC